This TCR beta chain stems from a study of T and B cells in COVID-19 patients (dated by TCRdb to 2020 to 2022). Turning to the overall study: In this study, adaptive immunity was profiled in COVID-19 patients who either had active infection or had recovered, using TRB and IGH repertoire sequencing of peripheral blood. A recovered cohort was made up of 15 to 19 patients contributing fewer than 25 samples, mostly after mild to moderate COVID-19 managed as outpatients. Median age was about 34 years in the recovered cohort versus about 68 years in the active-infection cohort. Critical illness requiring mechanical ventilation or ECMO was present in about 60% of the 20 patients in the active-infection cohort. Comorbidities linked to unfavorable COVID-19 outcome were present in about 90% of the roughly 20 patients in the active-infection cohort. The repository of TCR and BCR sequences included some 69 time points from around 35 patients, and more than 7 million TCR sequences were analysed. A couple of patients belonged to both the recovered and active cohorts because samples were available from active disease and after recovery. An age-matched reference group of some 36 healthy donors negative for COVID-19 antibodies was used as the comparison for repertoire analyses. As many as 9 follow-up blood samples were taken per patient, and some of the samples covered different disease stages within the same individual.

Of note for this clonotype: This receptor's antigen is unknown. No per-base quality is available; no much larger clone lies one base away.

Counted from cysteine to phenylalanine, this CDR3 has 15 amino acids. Only the CDR3 portion is preserved as DNA: 45 bases, with reading frame beginning at the first base. As encoded in the germline V gene (reference sequence), CDR1 is SGHNT while CDR2 is YYREEE. V is reduced by 4 bases and J by 1 base, leaving a spacing of 12 bases between them. Study-wide findings and limitations: Blood samples obtained from mildly ill patients during symptoms, as well as early samples obtained from severe cases, were available only in scarce numbers. In active COVID-19, TRB repertoires were highly clonal, while at recovery, diversity and richness increased above the levels seen in healthy donors. The cohort was considered too small for HLA contributions to COVID-19 susceptibility or severity to be assessed. A total of some 2,400 exclusive TCR clusters, including some 32 low-pGen clusters, were found in the recovered cohort. Specific T cell subsets (CD4+/Treg/CD8+) and sorted SARS-CoV-2-responsive or tetramer+ T cells had not yet been sequenced, with those experiments still ongoing. Patients with COVID-19 were reported to show strongly skewed TRBV/TRBJ gene usage. It was stated that prospective validation of the reported TCR clusters was required before the clusters could be put to clinical use.

TRB repertoires were amplified from approximately 250-500 ng of genomic DNA extracted from blood. Sequencer: Illumina MiSeq. TRB rearrangements were amplified by multiplex PCR with BIOMED2 TRB-A/B primer pools. Illumina-compatible adapters and 7-nucleotide sample barcodes were attached to the amplicons in two consecutive PCRs. All library PCRs used Phusion HS II polymerase. Amplicons were gel-purified with the NucleoSpin Gel and PCR Clean-up kit, quantified on Qubit, and pooled at 4 nM. Amplicon pool quality was checked on an Agilent 2100 Bioanalyzer before Illumina next-generation sequencing. The published analysis was carried out like this. TRB rearrangements were annotated with MiXCR 3.0.8 using the default MiXCR reference library. Non-productive reads and sequences with fewer than 2 reads were removed, and each unique CDR3 nucleotide sequence was counted as one clone. Clonality, diversity, richness and V-J gene usage were calculated in R 3.5.1. GLIPH2 was used to cluster TCRs based on CDR3 similarity, and OLGA was used to calculate the generation probabilities. GLIPH2 clusters were kept only if they contained at least four unique TCR clonotypes found in at least three individuals. The public sequencing data were trimmed at Q25 with fastp and processed into clonotypes with MiXCR by TCRdb, which kept only in-frame beta chains. Every entry covers one CDR3 protein and lists the most common genes and DNA from its rows. TCRdb, not the original authors, processed these V and J calls. The sample includes roughly 5,400 distinct CDR3 sequences, with 27% observed a single time. The top ten clones comprise 11% to 15% of the sample.

The TCR sequence derives from a human donor with active COVID-19. The sample was blood. The chain couples TRBV5-4 to TRBJ1-3; possibly the D gene is TRBD1, per 6 matching bases. The encoded CDR3 is CASSTDRPSGNTIYF. The bases are TGTGCCAGCAGCACTGACAGGCCTTCTGGAAACACCATATATTTT.